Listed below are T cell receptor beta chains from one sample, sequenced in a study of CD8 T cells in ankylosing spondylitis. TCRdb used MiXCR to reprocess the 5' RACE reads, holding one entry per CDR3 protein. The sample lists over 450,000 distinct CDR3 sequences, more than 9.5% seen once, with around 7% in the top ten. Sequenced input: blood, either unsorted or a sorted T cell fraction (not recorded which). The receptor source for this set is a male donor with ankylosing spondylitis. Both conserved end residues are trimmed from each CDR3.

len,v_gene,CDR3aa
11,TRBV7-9,ASSLNPTAGYT
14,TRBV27,ASSLGQGVTNYGYT
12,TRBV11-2,ASTPVTGQETQY
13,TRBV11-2,ASSPGLSGANVLT
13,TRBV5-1,ASSLSRTGDSPLH
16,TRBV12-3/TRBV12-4,ASTPALAGGSSYNEQF
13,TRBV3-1,ASSQGGIAYNEQF
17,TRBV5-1,ASSLAQEWTGTMNTEAF
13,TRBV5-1,ASTEGGTLVNEQF
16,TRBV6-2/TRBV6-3,ASSYSASGSLSYNEQF
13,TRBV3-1,ASSQDLKVTDTQY
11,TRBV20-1,LIPHPNTGELF
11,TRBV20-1,SAGGTSGYEQY
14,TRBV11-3,ASSFTASGNYNEQF
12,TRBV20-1,SAPRGLFTDTQY
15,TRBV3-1,ASTPRTSGRAYNEQF
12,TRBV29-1,SVTSGTPTGGYT
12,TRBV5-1,ASQGQQTNSPLH
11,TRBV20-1,SARRVPGDEQY
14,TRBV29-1,SVVPWLGGMNTEAF
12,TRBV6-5,ASSLAGFLNEQF
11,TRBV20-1,SARNFRNTEAF
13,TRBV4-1,ASSIRDRDVNEQF
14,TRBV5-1,ASSLSTSGRADTQY
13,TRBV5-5,ASSLTTSGDNEQF
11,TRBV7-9,ASRPVGGETQY
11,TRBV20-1,SASLQAGNTIY
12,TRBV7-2,ASSLERGYSPLH
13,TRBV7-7,ASSLVGAVQETQY
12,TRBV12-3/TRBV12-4,ASSGPGTGYGYT
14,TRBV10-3,AISDQAGNSNQPQH
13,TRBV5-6,ASSLGIVGGNEQF
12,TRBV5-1,ASRWGENTGELF
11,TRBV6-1,ATSPSGANVLT
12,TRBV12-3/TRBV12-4,ASRLGQEDYEQY
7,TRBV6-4,ASILFQH
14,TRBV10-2,ASRDRGGYLAYEQY
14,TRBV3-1,ASSQGGSRSGTEAF
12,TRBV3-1,ASSQEAGLYEQY
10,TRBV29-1,SVVGQRETQY
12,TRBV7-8,ASSTRELNQPQH